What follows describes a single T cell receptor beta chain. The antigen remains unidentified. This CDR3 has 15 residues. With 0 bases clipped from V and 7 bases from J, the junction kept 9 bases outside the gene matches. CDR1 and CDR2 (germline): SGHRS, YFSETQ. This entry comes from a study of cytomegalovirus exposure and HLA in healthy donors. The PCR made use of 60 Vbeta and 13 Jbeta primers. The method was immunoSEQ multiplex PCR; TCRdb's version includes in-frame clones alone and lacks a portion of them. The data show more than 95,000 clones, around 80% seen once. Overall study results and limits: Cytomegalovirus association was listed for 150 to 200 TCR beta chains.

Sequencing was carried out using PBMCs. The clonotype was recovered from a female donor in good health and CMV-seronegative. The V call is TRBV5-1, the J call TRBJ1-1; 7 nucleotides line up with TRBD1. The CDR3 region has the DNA TGCGCCAGCAGCTTGGCGTTACAGGGACAGTTTGAAGCTTTCTTT. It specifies CASSLALQGQFEAFF. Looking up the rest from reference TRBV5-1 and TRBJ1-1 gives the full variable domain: KAGVTQTPRYLIKTRGQQVTLSCSPISGHRSVSWYQQTPGQGLQFLFEYFSETQRNKGNFPGRFSGRQFSNSRSEMNVSTLELGDSALYLCASSLALQGQFEAFFGQGTRLTVV.